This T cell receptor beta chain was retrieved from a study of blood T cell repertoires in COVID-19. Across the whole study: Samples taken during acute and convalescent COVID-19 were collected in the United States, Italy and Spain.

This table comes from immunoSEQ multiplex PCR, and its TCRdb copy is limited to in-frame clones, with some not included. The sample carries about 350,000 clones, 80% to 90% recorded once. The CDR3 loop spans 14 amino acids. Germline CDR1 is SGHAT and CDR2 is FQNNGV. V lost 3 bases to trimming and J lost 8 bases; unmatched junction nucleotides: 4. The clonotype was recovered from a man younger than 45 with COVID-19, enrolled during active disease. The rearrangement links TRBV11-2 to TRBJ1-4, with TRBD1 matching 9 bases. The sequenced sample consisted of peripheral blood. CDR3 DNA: TGTGCCAGCAGCTTGCCGGGACAGGGCGAAAAACTGTTTTTT. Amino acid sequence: CASSLPGQGEKLFF. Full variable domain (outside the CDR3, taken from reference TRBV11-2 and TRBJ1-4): EAGVAQSPRYKIIEKRQSVAFWCNPISGHATLYWYQQILGQGPKLLIQFQNNGVVDDSQLPKDRFSAERLKGVDSTLKIQPAKLEDSAVYLCASSLPGQGEKLFFGSGTQLSVL.